The entry below describes one T cell receptor (beta chain). This sample stems from a study of blood T cell repertoires in COVID-19. Assay used: immunoSEQ multiplex PCR; TCRdb lists only in-frame clones, some missing. This table has roughly 180,000 clones, around 78% appearing once. Participant ages covered about 18 to 100 years across about two dozen US areas. This clonotype was obtained from a woman in her forties or fifties who had recovered from COVID-19. Sequences were obtained from PBMCs or T cells enriched from blood (not recorded which).

The DNA of the CDR3 is TGTGCCAGCCCTAAAGAGACCCAGTACTTC. It translates to CASPKETQYF. The genes are TRBV27 and TRBJ2-5; D is ambiguous. The CDR3 runs to 10 residues. V was cut by 8 bases and J by 3 bases, with 4 bases left in between. The V gene's germline CDR1 is MNHEY and CDR2 SMNVEV (reference sequence).